This T cell receptor beta chain was observed in a study of vaccination effects on CD4 cells after COVID-19. The V gene's germline CDR1 is SGHRS and CDR2 YFSETQ. The CDR3 has 16 residues. Unmatched junction bases numbered 9, after V lost 4 bases and J lost 0 bases. About this clone: Antigen unknown.

Antigen-specific CD4+ T cell clonotypes were called by their expansion after viral peptide-pool culture in ViraFEST. CD4+ T cells were isolated after around 10 days of culture. This person's SARS-CoV-2 infection, confirmed by PCR, occurred between March and December 2020. TCRdb's copy holds only in-frame clones and misses some; the assay was immunoSEQ multiplex PCR. The data show some 56,000 clones, around 76% seen once. This specimen consisted of CD4+ T cells from PBMCs cultured with HIV peptides, obtained before COVID-19 vaccination. The subset here: HIV-1 Nef peptide pool negative control/reference culture. This receptor was obtained from a human donor who had a prior SARS-CoV-2 infection. The chain uses TRBV5-1 and TRBJ1-1; the match to TRBD1 covers 7 bases. The CDR3 sequence is CASSPDRPALNTEAFF. CDR3 sequence (DNA): TGCGCCAGCAGCCCGGACAGGCCTGCCTTGAACACTGAAGCTTTCTTT.